Listed below are T cell receptor beta chains from one sample, sequenced in a study of neurological immune-mediated disorders. In TCRdb, the 5' RACE reads were re-called with MiXCR into one record per CDR3 protein. The sample has 55,000 to 75,000 distinct CDR3 sequences; under 3% are singletons. The sequencing input was PBMCs. The receptors here all came from a man in his forties or fifties with multiple sclerosis. CDR3s include the opening cysteine and the closing phenylalanine or tryptophan. The order of the fields is J gene, clone size, V gene, CDR3 length, D gene, CDR3 DNA, CDR3 protein. D genes are given only for firm matches. A row's size may be missing; if present it is once, few, many or a size class.

TRBJ2-2 many TRBV15 14 TRBD1 TGTGCCACCAGCGGTACAGGGGTCAACGGGGAGCTGTTTTTT CATSGTGVNGELFF
TRBJ1-3 many TRBV9 16 NA TGTGCCAGCAGCCTGACGACAGGCCACTCTGGAAACACCATATATTTT CASSLTTGHSGNTIYF
TRBJ2-1 NA TRBV18 18 TRBD2 TGTGCCAGCTCACCACCATTCTTCCGGACTAGCGGGGGGAATGAGCAGTTCTTC CASSPPFFRTSGGNEQFF
TRBJ2-4 many TRBV3-1 15 NA TGTGCCAGCAGCCAAGAGGGAAGCCAAGTGAACATTCAGTACTTC CASSQEGSQVNIQYF
TRBJ2-3 many TRBV11-3 16 TRBD1 TGTGCCAGCAGCTTACACCGGGACAGGGGTACAGATACGCAGTATTTT CASSLHRDRGTDTQYF
TRBJ1-5 many TRBV7-2 15 NA TGTGCCAGCAGCCCCCAGGTGTCTAGCAATCAGCCCCAGCATTTT CASSPQVSSNQPQHF
TRBJ2-1 medium-sized TRBV6-5 11 NA TGTGCCACAACCCTTAACAATGAGCAGTTCTTC CATTLNNEQFF
TRBJ1-1 many TRBV9 15 NA TGTGCCAGCAGCGCCCAACGGACAGCGAACACTGAAGCTTTCTTT CASSAQRTANTEAFF
TRBJ2-7 many TRBV3-1 14 TRBD1 TGTGCCAGCAGCCGGGACAGGGTTTCCTACGAGCAGTACTTC CASSRDRVSYEQYF
TRBJ1-2 many TRBV20-1 14 NA TGCAGTGCTCAGCCTGGGGCAGTCAGCTATGGCTACACCTTC CSAQPGAVSYGYTF
TRBJ2-1 many TRBV7-8 16 TRBD1 TGTGCCAGCAGCTTAGCGCCTAGGGGGCTCTACAATGAGCAGTTCTTC CASSLAPRGLYNEQFF
TRBJ2-7 many TRBV5-1 16 NA TGCGCCAGCAGCTTGGATGTACAGACCGCCTCCTACGAGCAGTACTTC CASSLDVQTASYEQYF
TRBJ2-5 NA TRBV4-1 14 TRBD1 TGCGCCAGCAGCAGTCGACAGGGGGAAGAGACCCAGTACTTC CASSSRQGEETQYF
TRBJ2-7 many TRBV5-1 11 NA TGCGCCAGCCGACAGGCCTACGAGCAGTACTTC CASRQAYEQYF
TRBJ2-3 many TRBV7-9 15 NA TGTGCCAGCAGCGCCGGACTGATGAACACAGATACGCAGTATTTT CASSAGLMNTDTQYF
TRBJ1-1 many TRBV20-1 13 NA TGCAGTGCTTTGGGCCACAGGAACACTGAAGCTTTCTTT CSALGHRNTEAFF
TRBJ2-1 many TRBV7-6 16 TRBD2 TGTGCCAGCAGCCTCCTCGGTTCGGGGGGCTACAATGAGCAGTTCTTC CASSLLGSGGYNEQFF
TRBJ2-2 many TRBV11-3 16 NA TGTGCCAGCAGCCTCGGGGGAACAGTCCGGACCGGGGAGCTGTTTTTT CASSLGGTVRTGELFF
TRBJ1-2 many TRBV20-1 13 NA TGCAGTGCTAGTACGGGGGATGTCTCCGGCTACACCTTC CSASTGDVSGYTF
TRBJ2-5 many TRBV6-1 12 NA TGTGCCAGCACTTGGGGGCGAGAGACCCAGTACTTC CASTWGRETQYF
TRBJ1-4 many TRBV5-1 15 TRBD1 TGCGCCAGCAGCACCACCGGGACAGGGTGGGAAAAACTGTTTTTT CASSTTGTGWEKLFF
TRBJ1-1 many TRBV5-1 14 NA TGCGCCAGCAGCTTGGTGGATCAGGGCACTGAAGCTTTCTTT CASSLVDQGTEAFF
TRBJ2-2 many TRBV20-1 16 NA TGCAGTGCTTCTGGACTCCCGTTCGGGAACACCGGGGAGCTGTTTTTT CSASGLPFGNTGELFF
TRBJ2-3 many TRBV5-1 16 TRBD2 TGCGCCAGCAGCGCGACTAGCGGGGGCCTCACAGATACGCAGTATTTT CASSATSGGLTDTQYF
TRBJ2-2 many TRBV6-2/TRBV6-3 18 TRBD1 TGTGCCAGCAGTTATTGGCCTCATCTTGGACAGGTCACCGGGGAGCTGTTTTTT CASSYWPHLGQVTGELFF
TRBJ1-5 few TRBV7-6 17 NA TGTGCCAGCAGCTTAGGGGGCAGGGTTTATAGCAATCAGCCCCAGCATTTT CASSLGGRVYSNQPQHF
TRBJ2-7 many TRBV20-1 15 NA TGCAGTGCTAGATCAGACAGGCGGAAAGCCTACGAGCAGTACTTC CSARSDRRKAYEQYF
TRBJ1-2 many TRBV20-1 15 TRBD1 TGCAGTGCTAGAGGGGGGACAGGGGGGAGCTATGGCTACACCTTC CSARGGTGGSYGYTF
TRBJ1-1 many TRBV10-3 12 NA TGTGCCATAAACGGCTTGAACACTGAAGCTTTCTTT CAINGLNTEAFF